Listed below are T cell receptor beta chains from one sample, sequenced in a study of blood T cell repertoires in COVID-19. The data were produced by immunoSEQ multiplex PCR, yet TCRdb's version contains in-frame clones alone and is incomplete. The table has 150,000 or so clones, roughly 86% seen once. Sample: peripheral blood. These receptors originate from a man aged 40-55 years who had recovered from COVID-19. The CDR3 runs from the conserved cysteine through the conserved F or W. A D gene is named only where the DNA matches it firmly. Where a row states a size, it is once, few, many or the class of an expanded clone; other rows omit it.

V	J	D	size	DNA	CDR3
TRBV30	TRBJ2-3	TRBD1	-	TGTGCCTGGAGTCCCTCCCCAGGGGGTTGGAGAATGCAGTATTTT	CAWSPSPGGWRMQYF
TRBV7-3	TRBJ1-2	-	-	TGTGCCAGCAGCTTAAGTCCAGGTCCTAGGGACACCTACTATGGCTACACCTTC	CASSLSPGPRDTYYGYTF
TRBV11-1	TRBJ2-5	TRBD1	-	TGTGCCAGCACGCTACAGGGGGCCCAAGAGACCCAGTACTTC	CASTLQGAQETQYF
TRBV5-6	TRBJ2-7	-	-	TGTGCCAGCAGCCACCCCGGCAGCGGGCGACCTTACGAGCAGTACTTC	CASSHPGSGRPYEQYF
TRBV7-8	TRBJ2-7	-	-	TGTGCCAGCAGCTTACTGGTTGAACGAGGCTATCCCTACGAGCAGTACTTC	CASSLLVERGYPYEQYF
TRBV10-3	TRBJ1-5	TRBD1	-	TGTGCCATCAGGGGGGACAGGGGCAATCAGCCCCAGCATTTT	CAIRGDRGNQPQHF
TRBV9	TRBJ1-1	-	-	TGTGCCAGCAGCGTAGGGGCCTGGAACACTGAAGCTTTCTTT	CASSVGAWNTEAFF
TRBV2	TRBJ2-5	-	-	TGTGCCAGCAGTGAGTGGGACATGGGCCTACAAGAGACCCAGTACTTC	CASSEWDMGLQETQYF
TRBV9	TRBJ1-5	-	-	TGTGCCAGCAGTCATACAGGGTACAATCAGCCCCAGCATTTT	CASSHTGYNQPQHF
TRBV7-9	TRBJ2-7	TRBD2	once	TGTGCCAGCAGCTTAGGGAGGGGTGGGGGACTAGCGGGCTCCTACGAGCAGTACTTC	CASSLGRGGGLAGSYEQYF
TRBV5-8	TRBJ2-7	-	-	TGTGCCAGCAGCTTTACAGGGTTGCTGGAGCAGTACTTC	CASSFTGLLEQYF
TRBV29-1	TRBJ2-1	TRBD2	-	TGCAGCGTTGAAACTAGCGGAGCCACCTACAATGAGCAGTTCTTC	CSVETSGATYNEQFF
TRBV5-4	TRBJ2-6	-	-	TGTGCCAGCAGCTTGCGGGGGGCGGGGGCCAACGTCCTGACTTTC	CASSLRGAGANVLTF
TRBV9	TRBJ2-2	TRBD1	-	TGTGCCAGCAGCGTAGTCGGGGACAGGCGGACCGGGGAGCTGTTTTTT	CASSVVGDRRTGELFF
TRBV5-6	TRBJ2-7	TRBD1	-	TGTGCCAGCAGCTTTGCTATGACAGGGACCTACGAGCAGTACTTC	CASSFAMTGTYEQYF
TRBV27	TRBJ2-2	TRBD2	-	TGTGCCAGCAGCCTGAGTTCTTCTCTAGCGGGACGTCCCGGGGAGCTGTTTTTT	CASSLSSSLAGRPGELFF
TRBV19	TRBJ1-4	TRBD1	few	TGTGCCAGTAAAAACCGGGACAGGGGGACCACAACTAATGAAAAACTGTTTTTT	CASKNRDRGTTTNEKLFF
TRBV29-1	TRBJ2-7	-	once	TGCAGCGTTGAGGGGGACAACTCCTACGAGCAGTACTTC	CSVEGDNSYEQYF
TRBV6-5	TRBJ2-4	-	-	TGTGCCTCCCGGGGGATAGAAAACATTCAGTACTTC	CASRGIENIQYF